This record covers a single TCR beta chain. The antigen it binds to is not known. No quality values exist for individual bases; no much larger clone is one base distant. After removal of 5 bases from V and 7 bases from J, the junction retains 5 bases not matched to a gene. CDR1 LNHDA and CDR2 SQIVND were looked up in the germline V gene (reference sequence). The CDR3 numbers 14 residues from cysteine through phenylalanine. Solely the CDR3 DNA is kept, with 42 bases framed from the first base. The immunoSEQ Assay, a bias-controlled multiplex PCR, was used to amplify TCRbeta CDR3 regions from genomic DNA. As for the authors' bioinformatics: Within the assay, amplification of reference gene primers was used to estimate how many nucleated cells each sample contained. Sequence reads were collapsed and filtered to measure the absolute abundance of every unique TCRbeta CDR3 rearrangement. Productive Simpson clonality was computed per sample as the square root of Simpson's diversity index over productive rearrangements. This immuneACCESS table, as held by TCRdb, lists in-frame sequences with V and J called but not all clones. Of the missing ones, under half trace to an unresolved V gene in checked studies; the others have no known cause. V and J calls and clone size are as listed in that table; D and trimming were resolved from the DNA. The sample contains 55,000 to 80,000 clones, 88% of them found a single time. The ten largest account for around 1.2% of the sample.

The sample comes from a study of blood T cell repertoires in COVID-19 (dated by TCRdb to the early 2020s). As for the study more broadly: Collaborator samples came from the United States, Italy and Spain and covered acute and convalescent phases of COVID-19. The prospective study material was composed of cDNA or gDNA derived from T cells, B-cell-depleted T cells, or PBMCs. The dataset comprised deeply sampled blood TCRbeta repertoires from subjects exposed to, actively infected with, or recovered from COVID-19. The repertoires were made available in a free public database intended to serve as a resource for research on the immune response to SARS-CoV-2. Samples were obtained from the ongoing ImmuneRACE study (first 160 participants) and from 1,254 subjects provided by 6 global collaborators. The sample metadata nearly always contained a de-identified subject ID, COVID-19 status, age in years and sex. Where HLA class I and class II types were available, the types were taken from metadata supplied by the sample provider, not from assay-based typing.

Each collaborating institution followed its own protocols to collect whole blood in K2EDTA tubes. For TCRbeta analysis, collaborators shipped samples as frozen whole blood, isolated PBMCs, or DNA extracted from either of those sample types. The paper as a whole reports these results and caveats: The amount of clinical and demographic metadata varied by source and participant and was provided uncurated.

This receptor chain uses TRBV19 and TRBJ2-2, with 9 middle bases fitting TRBD1. Specimen: peripheral blood. The receptor was isolated from a woman in her fifties or sixties with acute or convalescent COVID-19. CDR3 sequence: CASSQRTGDGELFF. The bases are TGTGCCAGTAGTCAACGGACAGGGGACGGGGAGCTGTTTTTT.